The clone carrying this TCR beta chain was seen a handful of times. Its antigen is not identified. The data were obtained in a study of blood T cells in healthy people across ages. A second about 7 to 11 cycle PCR used barcoded and J-beta primers. MiXCR was run by TCRdb on the 5' RACE reads, yielding one entry per CDR3 protein. Among roughly 1,700,000 distinct CDR3 sequences listed, roughly 27% were seen once. Healthy individuals of Caucasian origin from Russia, aged 6 to 90, served as donors. Study-wide results and caveats: The study found more naive CD4+ cells and higher diversity in long-lived than aged donors.

The clonotype originates from a young woman in good health. Sequenced input: blood.

CDR3 nucleotide sequence: TGTGCCAGCAGTGCGACTAGCGGGGGTGGAGAGACCCAGTACTTC. Encoded protein: CASSATSGGGETQYF. This chain joins TRBV9 and TRBJ2-5, with 12 nucleotides matching TRBD2. Looked up from germline, CDR1 is SGDLS and CDR2 is YYNGEE. V dropped 5 bases and J dropped 4; count of bases not matched to a gene: 6. CDR3 length equals 15 residues. The complete variable domain, with remaining parts taken from reference TRBV9 and TRBJ2-5, reads DSGVTQTPKHLITATGQRVTLRCSPRSGDLSVYWYQQSLDQGLQFLIQYYNGEERAKGNILERFSAQQFPDLHSELNLSSLELGDSALYFCASSATSGGGETQYFGPGTRLLVL.